The rows below give T cell receptor beta chains drawn from one sample of a study of blood T cells in healthy people across ages. TCRdb re-derived calls from the 5' RACE reads in MiXCR, one entry per CDR3 protein. The table lists hundreds of thousands of distinct CDR3 sequences, about 26% of them singletons. This same sample was also part of a study on T cells of mothers and their children.

Material: blood. The receptors stem from a boy aged 5-17 years in good health. Each CDR3 is given without its conserved first and last residue.

CDR3aa: SAPRMTGGMQETQY
len: 14
v_gene: TRBV20-1
j_gene: TRBJ2-5

CDR3aa: ASSYLSRGYT
len: 10
v_gene: TRBV12-3/TRBV12-4
j_gene: TRBJ1-2

CDR3aa: ASSLDPRNGYT
len: 11
v_gene: TRBV7-8
j_gene: TRBJ1-2

CDR3aa: ASRPRYSGNTIY
len: 12
v_gene: TRBV19
j_gene: TRBJ1-3

CDR3aa: ASSSLAGVAGELF
len: 13
v_gene: TRBV11-2
j_gene: TRBJ2-2

CDR3aa: ARSLVPGQIHYGYT
len: 14
v_gene: TRBV7-8
j_gene: TRBJ1-2

CDR3aa: SARDLASGGYDEQF
len: 14
v_gene: TRBV20-1
j_gene: -

CDR3aa: ASSYRWGKNEQF
len: 12
v_gene: TRBV7-2
j_gene: -

CDR3aa: ASSFTTGYTDTQY
len: 13
v_gene: TRBV7-3
j_gene: TRBJ2-3

CDR3aa: ASSELQGYEQY
len: 11
v_gene: TRBV10-1
j_gene: TRBJ2-7

CDR3aa: ASSEWRSSYNEQF
len: 13
v_gene: TRBV2
j_gene: TRBJ2-1

CDR3aa: ASSLGSRAPYNEQF
len: 14
v_gene: TRBV7-8
j_gene: TRBJ2-1

CDR3aa: ASSQGHGSAQPQH
len: 13
v_gene: TRBV3-1
j_gene: TRBJ1-5

CDR3aa: ASSLQGYDVSTDTQY
len: 15
v_gene: TRBV7-9
j_gene: TRBJ2-3

CDR3aa: ASSSRQDGHGYT
len: 12
v_gene: TRBV6-5
j_gene: TRBJ1-2

CDR3aa: ASSRHPQQETQY
len: 12
v_gene: TRBV28
j_gene: TRBJ2-5

CDR3aa: ASSLRPGTGNDGYT
len: 14
v_gene: TRBV7-3
j_gene: TRBJ1-2

CDR3aa: ASSQDLIGPQY
len: 11
v_gene: TRBV3-1
j_gene: TRBJ2-5

CDR3aa: SARAGLAYNEQF
len: 12
v_gene: TRBV20-1
j_gene: TRBJ2-1

CDR3aa: ATSSHRGPHQETQY
len: 14
v_gene: TRBV15
j_gene: TRBJ2-5

CDR3aa: ASSYLGAADTQY
len: 12
v_gene: TRBV5-1
j_gene: TRBJ2-3

CDR3aa: ATSRAPGRNTEAF
len: 13
v_gene: TRBV15
j_gene: TRBJ1-1

CDR3aa: AGSTLAGGPNEQF
len: 13
v_gene: TRBV5-1
j_gene: TRBJ2-1

CDR3aa: AGSVGQSKRETQY
len: 13
v_gene: TRBV7-3
j_gene: TRBJ2-5

CDR3aa: ANSSGQGLYSNQPQH
len: 15
v_gene: TRBV7-2
j_gene: TRBJ1-5

CDR3aa: SATGRTEQY
len: 9
v_gene: TRBV20-1
j_gene: TRBJ2-7

CDR3aa: ASSGTSGGVEQY
len: 12
v_gene: TRBV27
j_gene: TRBJ2-7

CDR3aa: ASSLAGEVTEAF
len: 12
v_gene: TRBV7-6
j_gene: TRBJ1-1

CDR3aa: ASSLWDRKNYGYT
len: 13
v_gene: TRBV28
j_gene: TRBJ1-2

CDR3aa: ASSGTGASYNSPLH
len: 14
v_gene: TRBV2
j_gene: TRBJ1-6

CDR3aa: ASSLLGGEHTEAF
len: 13
v_gene: TRBV5-1
j_gene: TRBJ1-1

CDR3aa: ASSSLAGGLYEHY
len: 13
v_gene: TRBV28
j_gene: TRBJ2-7

CDR3aa: ATSDPMDKPRAEETQY
len: 16
v_gene: TRBV24-1
j_gene: TRBJ2-5

CDR3aa: ASSYRRDDLNGYT
len: 13
v_gene: TRBV6-5
j_gene: TRBJ1-2

CDR3aa: ASSPRGVVDEKLF
len: 13
v_gene: TRBV4-1
j_gene: TRBJ1-4

CDR3aa: ASRRTSVYCEQY
len: 12
v_gene: TRBV2
j_gene: -

CDR3aa: ASSVIWVGELF
len: 11
v_gene: TRBV9
j_gene: TRBJ2-2

CDR3aa: ASSLWDPDSNQPQH
len: 14
v_gene: TRBV28
j_gene: TRBJ1-5

CDR3aa: SARVPRGRGETQY
len: 13
v_gene: TRBV20-1
j_gene: -

CDR3aa: ASSSGLAGPTDTQY
len: 14
v_gene: TRBV6-2/TRBV6-3
j_gene: TRBJ2-3

CDR3aa: ASSRSGTGGETQY
len: 13
v_gene: TRBV6-1
j_gene: TRBJ2-5

CDR3aa: ASSARDRSHNEQF
len: 13
v_gene: TRBV9
j_gene: TRBJ2-1

CDR3aa: ASSYSGTGDSPLH
len: 13
v_gene: TRBV6-5
j_gene: TRBJ1-6

CDR3aa: ASTITGYNEKLF
len: 12
v_gene: TRBV12-3/TRBV12-4
j_gene: TRBJ1-4

CDR3aa: ASSPQGIMGSYEQY
len: 14
v_gene: TRBV6-1
j_gene: TRBJ2-7

CDR3aa: SAATSGDYNEQF
len: 12
v_gene: TRBV20-1
j_gene: TRBJ2-1

CDR3aa: SASVAGKGNEQF
len: 12
v_gene: TRBV20-1
j_gene: -

CDR3aa: ASSSEDYTEAF
len: 11
v_gene: TRBV5-1
j_gene: TRBJ1-1

CDR3aa: ASGPYRATNEKLF
len: 13
v_gene: TRBV9
j_gene: TRBJ1-4

CDR3aa: ASSPQPNQPQH
len: 11
v_gene: TRBV18
j_gene: TRBJ1-5

CDR3aa: ASSPRGLAGSIYEQY
len: 15
v_gene: TRBV18
j_gene: TRBJ2-7

CDR3aa: ASNVGTSGVYQETQY
len: 15
v_gene: TRBV2
j_gene: TRBJ2-5

CDR3aa: ASLARASSYNEQF
len: 13
v_gene: TRBV12-3/TRBV12-4
j_gene: TRBJ2-1

CDR3aa: SASSRPSGFYEQY
len: 13
v_gene: TRBV20-1
j_gene: -

CDR3aa: ASSTYRDRSYEQY
len: 13
v_gene: TRBV6-6
j_gene: TRBJ2-7